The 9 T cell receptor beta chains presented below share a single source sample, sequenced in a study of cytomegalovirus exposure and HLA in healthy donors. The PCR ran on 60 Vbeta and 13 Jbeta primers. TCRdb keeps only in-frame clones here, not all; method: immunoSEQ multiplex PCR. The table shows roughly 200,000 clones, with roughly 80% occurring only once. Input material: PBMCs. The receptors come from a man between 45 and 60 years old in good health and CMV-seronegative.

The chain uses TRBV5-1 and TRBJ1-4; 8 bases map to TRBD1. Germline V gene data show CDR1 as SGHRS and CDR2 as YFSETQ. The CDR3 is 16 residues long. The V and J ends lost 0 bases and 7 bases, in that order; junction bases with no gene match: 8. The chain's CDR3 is CASSLGQGASGEKLFF. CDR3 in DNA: TGCGCCAGCAGCTTGGGGCAGGGGGCGTCAGGTGAAAAACTGTTTTTT.

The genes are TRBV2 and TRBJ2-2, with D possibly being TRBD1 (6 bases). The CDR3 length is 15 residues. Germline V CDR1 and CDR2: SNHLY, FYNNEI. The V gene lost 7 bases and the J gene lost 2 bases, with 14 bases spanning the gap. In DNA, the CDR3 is TGTGCCAGCACCTCCGGGACACTTAACACCGGGGAGCTGTTTTTT. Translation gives CASTSGTLNTGELFF.

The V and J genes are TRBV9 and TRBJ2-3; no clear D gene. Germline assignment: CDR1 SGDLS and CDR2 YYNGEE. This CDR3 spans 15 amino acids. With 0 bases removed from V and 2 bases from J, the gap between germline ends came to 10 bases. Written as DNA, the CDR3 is TGTGCCAGCAGCGTAGCTATGAGGAACACAGATACGCAGTATTTT. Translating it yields CASSVAMRNTDTQYF.

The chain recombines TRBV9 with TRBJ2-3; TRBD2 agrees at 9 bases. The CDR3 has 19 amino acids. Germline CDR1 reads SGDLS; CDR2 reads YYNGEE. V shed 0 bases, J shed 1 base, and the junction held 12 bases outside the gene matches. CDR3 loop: CASSVEAGGRGRGTDTQYF. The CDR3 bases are TGTGCCAGCAGCGTAGAGGCAGGAGGACGCGGGAGGGGCACAGATACGCAGTATTTT.

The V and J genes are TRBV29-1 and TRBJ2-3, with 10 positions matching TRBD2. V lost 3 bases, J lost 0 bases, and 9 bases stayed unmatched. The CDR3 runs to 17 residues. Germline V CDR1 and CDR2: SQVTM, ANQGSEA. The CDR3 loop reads CSVDSLAGAGSTDTQYF. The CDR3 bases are TGCAGCGTTGATTCCCTAGCGGGAGCCGGGAGCACAGATACGCAGTATTTT.

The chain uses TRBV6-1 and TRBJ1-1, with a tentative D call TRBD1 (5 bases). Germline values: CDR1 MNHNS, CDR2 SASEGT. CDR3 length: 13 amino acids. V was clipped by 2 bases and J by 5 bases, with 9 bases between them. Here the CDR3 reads CASSEQGMTEAFF. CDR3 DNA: TGTGCCAGCAGTGAACAGGGTATGACTGAAGCTTTCTTT.

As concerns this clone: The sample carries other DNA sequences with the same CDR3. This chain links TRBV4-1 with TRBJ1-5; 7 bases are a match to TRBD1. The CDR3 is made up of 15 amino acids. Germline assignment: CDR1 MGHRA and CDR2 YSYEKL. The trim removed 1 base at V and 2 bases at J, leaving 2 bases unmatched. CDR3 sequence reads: CASSQGQGGNQPQHF. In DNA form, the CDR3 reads TGCGCCAGCAGCCAAGGACAGGGTGGCAATCAGCCCCAGCATTTT.

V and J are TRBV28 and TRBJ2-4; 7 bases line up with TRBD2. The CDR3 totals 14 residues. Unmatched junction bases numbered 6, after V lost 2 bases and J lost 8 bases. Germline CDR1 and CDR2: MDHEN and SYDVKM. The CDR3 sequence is CASSLTGEGYIQYF. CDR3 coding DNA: TGTGCCAGCAGTTTAACGGGGGAGGGGTACATTCAGTACTTC.

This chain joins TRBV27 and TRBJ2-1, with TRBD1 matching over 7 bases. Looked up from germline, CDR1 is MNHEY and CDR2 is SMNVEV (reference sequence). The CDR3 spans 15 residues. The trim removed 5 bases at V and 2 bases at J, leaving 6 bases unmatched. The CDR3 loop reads CASSPGTVAYNEQFF. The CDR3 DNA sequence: TGTGCCAGCAGTCCGGGGACAGTAGCCTACAATGAGCAGTTCTTC.